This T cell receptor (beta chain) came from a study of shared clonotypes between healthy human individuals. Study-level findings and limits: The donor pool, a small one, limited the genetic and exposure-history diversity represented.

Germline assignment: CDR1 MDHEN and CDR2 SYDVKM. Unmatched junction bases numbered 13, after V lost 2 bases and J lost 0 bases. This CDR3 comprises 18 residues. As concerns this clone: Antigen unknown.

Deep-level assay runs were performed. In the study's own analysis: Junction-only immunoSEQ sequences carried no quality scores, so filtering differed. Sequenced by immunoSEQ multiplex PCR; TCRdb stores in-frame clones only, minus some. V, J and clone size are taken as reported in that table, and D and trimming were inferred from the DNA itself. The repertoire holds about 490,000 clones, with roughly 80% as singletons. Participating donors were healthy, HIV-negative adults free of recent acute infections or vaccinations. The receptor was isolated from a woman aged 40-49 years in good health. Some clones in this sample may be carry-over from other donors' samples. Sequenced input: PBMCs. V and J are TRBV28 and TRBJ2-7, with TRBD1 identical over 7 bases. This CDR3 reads CASSLLLTGAPSSYEQYF. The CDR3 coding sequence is TGTGCCAGCAGTTTACTACTTACAGGGGCCCCTAGCTCCTACGAGCAGTACTTC.